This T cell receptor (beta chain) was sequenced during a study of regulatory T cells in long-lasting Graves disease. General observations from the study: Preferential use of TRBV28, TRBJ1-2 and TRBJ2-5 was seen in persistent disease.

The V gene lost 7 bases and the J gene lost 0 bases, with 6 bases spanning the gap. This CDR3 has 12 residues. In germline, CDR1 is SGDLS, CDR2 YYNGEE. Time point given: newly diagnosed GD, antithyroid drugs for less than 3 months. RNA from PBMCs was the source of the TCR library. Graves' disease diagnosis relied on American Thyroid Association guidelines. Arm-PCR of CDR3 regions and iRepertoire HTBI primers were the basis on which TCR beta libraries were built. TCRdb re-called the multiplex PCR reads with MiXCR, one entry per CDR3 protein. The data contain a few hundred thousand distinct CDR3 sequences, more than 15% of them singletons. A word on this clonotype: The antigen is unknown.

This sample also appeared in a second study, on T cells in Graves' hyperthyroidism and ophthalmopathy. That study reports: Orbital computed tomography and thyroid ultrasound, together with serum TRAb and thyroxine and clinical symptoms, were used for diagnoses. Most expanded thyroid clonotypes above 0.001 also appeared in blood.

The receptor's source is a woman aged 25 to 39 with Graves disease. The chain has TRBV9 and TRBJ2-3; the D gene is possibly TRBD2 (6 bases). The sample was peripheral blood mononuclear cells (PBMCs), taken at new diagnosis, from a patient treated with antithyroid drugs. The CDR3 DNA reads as TGTGCCAGCGGGGGGAGCACAGATACGCAGTATTTT. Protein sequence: CASGGSTDTQYF.